The 19 T cell receptor beta chains in this list originate from one sample, sequenced in a study of blood T cell repertoires in COVID-19. Sequencing used immunoSEQ multiplex PCR; TCRdb keeps in-frame clones, though not all of them. The sample records under 200,000 clones, around 90% being singletons. The sequenced sample consisted of peripheral blood. All receptors derive from a man aged 55 to 69 with acute or convalescent COVID-19.

The chain recombines TRBV2 with TRBJ2-1, with TRBD2 identical over 10 bases. Germline-derived CDR1 and CDR2 are SNHLY and FYNNEI. V shed 5 bases and J 2 bases; nucleotides not matched to a gene: 3. This CDR3 has 15 amino acids. CDR3 DNA sequence: TGTGCCAGCAGTTTTCTAGCGGGAGCCTACAATGAGCAGTTCTTC. Protein product: CASSFLAGAYNEQFF.

The chain couples TRBV15 to TRBJ2-7; tentatively, D is TRBD1 (5 bases). The CDR3 length is 15 residues. Trimming took off 1 base at V and 5 bases at J, with 15 bases between the two ends. Germline V CDR1 and CDR2: LNHNV, YYDKDF (reference sequence). In nucleotides, the CDR3 is TGTGCCACCAGCAGAGTAGGGGCCACAGATAACGAGCAGTACTTC. Its translation is CATSRVGATDNEQYF.

The sample holds one count of this clone. The V call is TRBV2, the J call TRBJ2-1; the D gene is possibly TRBD2 (7 bases). V was shortened by 6 bases and J by 0 bases, with 15 bases between the two germline ends. Germline loops: CDR1 SNHLY, CDR2 FYNNEI. The CDR3 has 16 residues. In nucleotides, the CDR3 is TGTGCCAGCAGCGGCGGGGGCGGGTCCTCCTACAATGAGCAGTTCTTC. Protein product: CASSGGGGSSYNEQFF.

The J gene is TRBJ1-6, the V gene TRBV6-5; tentatively, D is TRBD1 (5 bases). The CDR3 length is 13 residues. From germline, CDR1 is MNHEY and CDR2 SVGAGI. Trimming cost V 5 bases and J 12 bases, with 14 bases left between them. The CDR3 protein is CASSPPPGEPLHF. DNA of the CDR3: TGTGCCAGCAGTCCCCCCCCGGGGGAACCCCTCCACTTT.

The V and J genes are TRBV18 and TRBJ2-1, with 9 bases lining up with TRBD2. This CDR3 comprises 15 residues. Trimming took 2 bases from V and 9 from J; bases not matched to a gene: 8. Per the germline V gene, CDR1 is KGHSH and CDR2 is LQKENI. CDR3 bases: TGTGCCAGCTCACCAGTAGCGGGAGCCTTCGGTGAGCAGTTCTTC. It translates to CASSPVAGAFGEQFF.

V usage is TRBV27 and J usage is TRBJ1-3; D is perhaps TRBD1 (6 bases). With 6 bases removed from V and 3 bases from J, the gap between germline ends came to 12 bases. The germline V gene encodes CDR1 MNHEY and CDR2 SMNVEV (reference sequence). The CDR3 loop spans 14 amino acids. The CDR3 DNA sequence: TGTGCCAGCAGCACAGGGTTTGGTGGAAACACCATATATTTT. It is translated as CASSTGFGGNTIYF.

The chain recombines TRBV5-1 with TRBJ2-3; D is ambiguous. CDR1 SGHRS and CDR2 YFSETQ come from the germline V gene. V was shortened by 2 bases and J by 6 bases, with 13 bases between the two germline ends. The CDR3 is 14 amino acids. The CDR3 bases are TGCGCCAGCAGCTTCGTTTCACCGCAGGATACGCAGTATTTT. Protein sequence: CASSFVSPQDTQYF.

The chain combines TRBV18 with TRBJ2-1; TRBD1 matches 10 bases. Germline values: CDR1 KGHSH, CDR2 LQKENI. CDR3 size: 18 residues. The ends lost 5 bases at V and 2 bases at J; junction bases unmatched: 12. CDR3 region: CASSTTIKGQGAYNEQFF. DNA of the CDR3: TGTGCCAGCTCAACCACAATAAAAGGACAGGGGGCCTACAATGAGCAGTTCTTC.

The CDR3, as DNA: TGTGCCTGGAGCGTCCCGACAGGAGGTAATTCACCCCTCCACTTT. It translates to CAWSVPTGGNSPLHF. The rearrangement links TRBV30 to TRBJ1-6, with D possibly being TRBD1 (6 bases). CDR1 GTSNPN and CDR2 SVGIG come from the germline V gene (reference sequence). CDR3 length equals 15 residues. V lost 3 bases and J 6 bases, leaving 15 bases between the germline ends.

This chain links TRBV7-8 with TRBJ2-7; D is unclear. Germline CDR1 reads SGHVS; CDR2 reads FQNEAQ. V was shortened by 5 bases and J by 2 bases, with 13 bases between the two germline ends. The CDR3 is 14 amino acids. The CDR3 protein is CASSPVSITYEQYF. The CDR3 bases are TGTGCCAGCAGCCCGGTTTCAATAACCTACGAGCAGTACTTC. The full variable domain, rest sourced from reference TRBV7-8 and TRBJ2-7, is GAGVSQSPRYKVAKRGQDVALRCDPISGHVSLFWYQQALGQGPEFLTYFQNEAQLDKSGLPSDRFFAERPEGSVSTLKIQRTQQEDSAVYLCASSPVSITYEQYFGPGTRLTVT.

This clone has a single count. The V gene is TRBV30, the J gene TRBJ2-7, with TRBD1 matching over 7 bases. CDR1 is GTSNPN, CDR2 SVGIG, per germline (reference sequence). The CDR3 consists of 16 residues. J was trimmed by 3 bases and V by 2 bases; bases with no gene match: 13. CDR3 in amino acids: CAWSHRDRVGGYEQYF. CDR3 DNA: TGTGCCTGGAGTCATCGAGACAGGGTCGGCGGCTACGAGCAGTACTTC.

The rearrangement joins TRBV25-1 to TRBJ2-7; D perhaps matches TRBD2 (6 bases). Germline-derived CDR1 and CDR2 are MGHDK and SYGVNS. The CDR3 contains 15 residues. Trimming took 4 bases from V and 3 from J, leaving 16 bases between them. In nucleotides, the CDR3 is TGTGCCAGCAGTGGCGGCTGGGGAGGAGGCTACGAGCAGTACTTC. Encoded protein: CASSGGWGGGYEQYF.

In its sample, this clone was seen once. This chain joins TRBV25-1 and TRBJ1-1, with D tentatively TRBD1 (6 bases). Deletions cut 6 bases from V and 0 bases from J, with 14 bases between. Germline CDR1 and CDR2: MGHDK and SYGVNS. The CDR3 sequence is 15 residues long. CDR3 bases: TGTGCCAGCAGCGAACAACAGGGAATGAACACTGAAGCTTTCTTT. It specifies CASSEQQGMNTEAFF.

The chain combines TRBV7-2 with TRBJ1-1; maybe TRBD1 (6 bases). The V end lost 7 bases, the J end lost 4 bases, and 16 bases lay between the germline ends. The CDR3 totals 14 residues. Germline CDR1 and CDR2: SGHTA and FQGNSA. DNA of the CDR3: TGTGCCAGCACCCTAGGGGGACGACGCACTGAAGCTTTCTTT. Its protein product is CASTLGGRRTEAFF.

The chain combines TRBV7-2 with TRBJ2-7; a weak D match, TRBD1 (6 bases). The germline V gene encodes CDR1 SGHTA and CDR2 FQGNSA. The CDR3 runs 14 residues. With 5 bases removed from V and 3 bases from J, the gap between germline ends came to 14 bases. CDR3 DNA sequence: TGTGCCAGCAGCCCCACCGGGACACTCTACGAGCAGTACTTC. Translated, it gives CASSPTGTLYEQYF.

The chain is built from TRBV9 and TRBJ1-2; 11 bases are a match to TRBD1. V trimming: 0 bases; J trimming: 7 bases; junction bases outside the gene matches: 8. Per the germline V gene, CDR1 is SGDLS and CDR2 is YYNGEE. CDR3 length equals 16 residues. The CDR3 sequence: CASSVALGGTGGGYTF. In nucleotides, the CDR3 is TGTGCCAGCAGCGTAGCGCTCGGCGGGACAGGGGGTGGCTACACCTTC.

The chain combines TRBV12-3 or TRBV12-4 with TRBJ1-1; D perhaps matches TRBD1 (5 bases). The CDR3 is made up of 12 amino acids. Between the trimmed V and J ends, which lost 8 bases and 3 bases, there was a span of 10 bases. The CDR3 coding sequence is TGTGCCAGCCGAGCAGGGTACACTGAAGCTTTCTTT. Protein: CASRAGYTEAFF.

The rearrangement uses TRBV18 and TRBJ2-2, with 9 bases that match TRBD1. Germline-derived CDR1 and CDR2 are KGHSH and LQKENI. The length of the CDR3 is 15 residues. V was clipped by 1 base and J by 6 bases; unmatched bases: 3. The CDR3 protein is CASSPRQGDPGELFF. CDR3 DNA: TGTGCCAGCTCACCACGACAGGGGGATCCCGGGGAGCTGTTTTTT.

The rearrangement links TRBV5-1 to TRBJ2-5; no definite D call. From germline, CDR1 is SGHRS and CDR2 YFSETQ. CDR3 length: 14 amino acids. The germline V and J ends were trimmed by 0 bases and 5 bases, with 11 bases remaining between them. As DNA, the CDR3 is TGCGCCAGCAGCTTGGGGTTAGCTGGGGAGACCCAGTACTTC. Protein sequence: CASSLGLAGETQYF.